One TCR beta chain is described in this entry. Its antigen is not identified. The data originate from a study of identical twins. Study-wide results and caveats: Because invariant MAIT and iNKT cells could be present, zero-insertion analyses could be partly confounded.

One entry per CDR3 protein results from TCRdb running MiXCR on the 5' RACE reads. The table includes roughly 280,000 distinct CDR3 sequences, 9.5% detected once. The CDR3 has 16 amino acids. CDR1 is LGHNA and CDR2 is YNFKEQ in the germline V gene. The ends lost 0 bases at V and 5 bases at J; junction bases unmatched: 6. The same sample was also used in a study of yellow fever vaccine responses in identical twins.

This clonotype was obtained from a young woman in good health. The sample comprised CD8+ T cells sorted from blood. The chain uses TRBV4-2 and TRBJ2-5; TRBD2 agrees at 10 bases. The CDR3 sequence is CASSQEKRGGRETQYF. CDR3 sequence (DNA): TGTGCCAGCAGCCAAGAGAAGCGGGGGGGCCGGGAGACCCAGTACTTC.